This T cell receptor (beta chain) stems from a study of shared clonotypes between healthy human individuals. This clone was counted a few times. An assay was performed, and its level was deep. TCRdb keeps only in-frame clones here, not all; method: immunoSEQ multiplex PCR. This sample yields 550,000 to 600,000 clones, of which roughly four fifths are seen a single time; 12% belongs to the top ten. This TCR was recovered from a woman aged 40 to 50 in good health. Some clones in this sample may be carry-over from other donors' samples. Sample: PBMCs.

CDR3 bases: TGTGCCACTGACAACTCCTACGAGCAGTACTTC. This gives the protein CATDNSYEQYF. The gene calls are TRBV28 and TRBJ2-7; D remains unclear. The CDR3 has 11 residues. With 10 bases removed from V and 0 bases from J, the gap between germline ends came to 7 bases. The germline V gene has CDR1 MDHEN and CDR2 SYDVKM.